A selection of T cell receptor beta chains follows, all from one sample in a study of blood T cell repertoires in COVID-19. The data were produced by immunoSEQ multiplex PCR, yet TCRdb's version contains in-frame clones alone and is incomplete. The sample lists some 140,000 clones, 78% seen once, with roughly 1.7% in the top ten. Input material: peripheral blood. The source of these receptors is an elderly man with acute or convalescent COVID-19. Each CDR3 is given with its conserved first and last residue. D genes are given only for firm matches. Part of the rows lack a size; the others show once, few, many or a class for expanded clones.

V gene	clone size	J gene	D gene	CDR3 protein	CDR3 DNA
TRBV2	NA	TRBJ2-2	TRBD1	CASRRTGGGGELFF	TGTGCCAGCAGGAGGACAGGGGGCGGCGGGGAGCTGTTTTTT
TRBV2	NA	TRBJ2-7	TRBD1	CAIQRDSSYEQYF	TGTGCCATACAACGGGACAGTTCCTACGAGCAGTACTTC
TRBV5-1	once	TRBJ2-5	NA	CASSAGAGETQYF	TGCGCCAGCAGCGCGGGGGCGGGGGAGACCCAGTACTTC
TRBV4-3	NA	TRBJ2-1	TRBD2	CASSQGLARNEQFF	TGCGCCAGCAGCCAAGGACTAGCTCGCAATGAGCAGTTCTTC
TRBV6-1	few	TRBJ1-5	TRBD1	CASSETTGQNQPQHF	TGTGCCAGCAGTGAGACGACGGGACAGAATCAGCCCCAGCATTTT
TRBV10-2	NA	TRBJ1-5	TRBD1	CASSESRTGGMSNQPQHF	TGCGCCAGCAGTGAGTCTAGGACAGGGGGCATGAGCAATCAGCCCCAGCATTTT
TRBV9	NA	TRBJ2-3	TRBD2	CASSVGTAGGTDTQYF	TGTGCCAGCAGCGTAGGGACAGCGGGGGGTACAGATACGCAGTATTTT
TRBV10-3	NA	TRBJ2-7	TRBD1	CAINRDSDSYEQYF	TGTGCCATCAACCGGGACAGCGACTCCTACGAGCAGTACTTC
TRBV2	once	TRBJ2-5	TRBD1	CASSATGLETQYF	TGTGCCAGCAGTGCGACAGGGCTGGAGACCCAGTACTTC
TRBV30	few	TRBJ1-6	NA	CAWSVRDRNSPLHF	TGTGCCTGGAGTGTACGAGACAGGAATTCACCCCTCCACTTT
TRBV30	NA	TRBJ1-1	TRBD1	CAWSVPSRGRNTEAFF	TGTGCCTGGAGTGTACCTTCCAGGGGGCGGAACACTGAAGCTTTCTTT
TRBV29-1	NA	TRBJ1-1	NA	CSVGQHPGSEAFF	TGCAGCGTCGGACAGCACCCTGGGTCTGAAGCTTTCTTT
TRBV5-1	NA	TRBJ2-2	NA	CASSLESTGELFF	TGCGCCAGCAGCTTGGAGAGCACCGGGGAGCTGTTTTTT
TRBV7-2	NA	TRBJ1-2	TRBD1	CASSLATGARNYGYTF	TGTGCCAGCAGCTTAGCGACAGGGGCTCGGAACTATGGCTACACCTTC
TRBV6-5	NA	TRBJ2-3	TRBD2	CASRSGGTDTQYF	TGTGCCAGCAGAAGCGGGGGGACAGATACGCAGTATTTT
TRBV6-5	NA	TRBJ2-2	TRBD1	CASTRQGANTGELFF	TGTGCCAGCACCAGACAGGGGGCAAACACCGGGGAGCTGTTTTTT
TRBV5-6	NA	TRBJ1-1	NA	CASSPTLSTGGTEAFF	TGTGCCAGCAGCCCCACACTATCTACAGGTGGCACTGAAGCTTTCTTT
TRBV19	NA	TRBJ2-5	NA	CASSRAGSTETQYF	TGTGCCAGTAGTAGGGCGGGATCGACGGAGACCCAGTACTTC
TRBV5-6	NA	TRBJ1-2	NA	CASQLEPGPGYTF	TGTGCCAGCCAGCTTGAACCAGGCCCTGGCTACACCTTC
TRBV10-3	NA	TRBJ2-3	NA	CAISGGGARTDTQYF	TGTGCCATCAGTGGAGGCGGGGCGCGCACAGATACGCAGTATTTT
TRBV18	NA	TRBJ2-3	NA	CASSPTYRGTDTQYF	TGTGCCAGCTCACCAACATACCGGGGCACAGATACGCAGTATTTT
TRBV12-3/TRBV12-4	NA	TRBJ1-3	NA	CALSGGTGNTIYF	TGTGCCCTCTCCGGAGGGACGGGAAACACCATATATTTT
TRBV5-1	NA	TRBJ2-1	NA	CASSLVQSYNEQFF	TGCGCCAGCAGCTTGGTTCAGTCCTACAATGAGCAGTTCTTC
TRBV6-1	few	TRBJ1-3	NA	CASSDHSSGFGNTIYF	TGTGCCAGCAGTGATCATTCGTCGGGGTTTGGAAACACCATATATTTT
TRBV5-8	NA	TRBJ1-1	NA	CASSLDSPEAFF	TGTGCCAGCAGCTTGGACTCCCCTGAAGCTTTCTTT
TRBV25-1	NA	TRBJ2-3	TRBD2	CASSEYASGGSDTQYF	TGTGCCAGCAGTGAATATGCTAGCGGGGGTTCAGATACGCAGTATTTT
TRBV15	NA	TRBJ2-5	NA	CATTKPGVPLYF	TGTGCCACTACTAAACCGGGGGTTCCCCTGTACTTC
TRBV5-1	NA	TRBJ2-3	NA	CASSLGGTVIGGDTQYF	TGCGCCAGCAGTCTAGGCGGGACAGTGATTGGGGGAGATACGCAGTATTTT
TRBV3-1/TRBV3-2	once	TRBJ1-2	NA	CASSQGHSFLYGYTF	TGTGCCAGCAGCCAAGGCCACAGTTTCCTCTATGGCTACACCTTC
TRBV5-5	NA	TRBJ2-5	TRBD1	CASSLTGAETQYF	TGTGCCAGCAGCTTGACAGGGGCGGAGACCCAGTACTTC
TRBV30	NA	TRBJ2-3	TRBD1	CAWSGQGGRDTQYF	TGTGCCTGGAGTGGACAGGGGGGGAGAGATACGCAGTATTTT
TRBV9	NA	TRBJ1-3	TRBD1	CASSVHPGGRSAGNTIYF	TGTGCCAGCAGCGTACACCCAGGGGGAAGGTCCGCAGGAAACACCATATATTTT
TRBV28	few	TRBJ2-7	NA	CASSLRVTTYEQYF	TGTGCCAGCAGTTTACGAGTCACCACCTACGAGCAGTACTTC
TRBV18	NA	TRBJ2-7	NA	CASSRDRYYEQYF	TGTGCCAGCTCACGAGACAGGTACTACGAGCAGTACTTC
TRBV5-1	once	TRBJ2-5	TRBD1	CASSLSPGGSGQETQYF	TGCGCCAGCAGCTTGTCCCCAGGGGGCTCCGGCCAAGAGACCCAGTACTTC
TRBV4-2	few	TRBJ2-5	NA	CASSPGAWGTGQETQYF	TGTGCCAGCAGCCCCGGAGCGTGGGGGACTGGGCAAGAGACCCAGTACTTC
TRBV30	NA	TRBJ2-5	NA	CAWSLGQQETQYF	TGTGCCTGGAGTTTGGGACAACAAGAGACCCAGTACTTC
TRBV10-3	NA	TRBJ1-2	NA	CAISAGTQSYGYTF	TGTGCCATCAGTGCAGGGACACAATCATATGGCTACACCTTC
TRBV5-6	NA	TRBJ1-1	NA	CASSWDIKETEAFF	TGTGCCAGCAGCTGGGACATTAAAGAGACTGAAGCTTTCTTT
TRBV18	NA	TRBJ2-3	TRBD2	CASSPRLAGGEGDTQYF	TGTGCCAGCTCGCCTAGACTAGCGGGGGGAGAAGGAGATACGCAGTATTTT
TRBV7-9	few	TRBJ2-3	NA	CASSLMTGPTDTQYF	TGTGCCAGCAGCCTCATGACAGGCCCCACAGATACGCAGTATTTT
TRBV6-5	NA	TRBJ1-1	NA	CASRDHQGYRAEAFF	TGTGCCAGCAGAGACCACCAGGGGTATCGGGCTGAAGCTTTCTTT
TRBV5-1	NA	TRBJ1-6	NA	CASTLYGGGNSPLHF	TGCGCCAGCACCCTGTACGGGGGTGGAAATTCACCCCTCCACTTT
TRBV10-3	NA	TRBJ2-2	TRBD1	CAIRMGTGINTGELFF	TGTGCCATCAGAATGGGGACAGGAATTAACACCGGGGAGCTGTTTTTT
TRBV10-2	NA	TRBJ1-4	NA	CASRTTTGLNEKLFF	TGCGCCAGCAGGACTACGACAGGACTTAATGAAAAACTGTTTTTT
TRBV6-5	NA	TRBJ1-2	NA	CASRFMVSRDYGYTF	TGTGCCAGCAGGTTCATGGTCTCTAGAGACTATGGCTACACCTTC
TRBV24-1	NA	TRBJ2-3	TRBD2	CATSDFWASGGTDTQYF	TGTGCCACCAGTGATTTCTGGGCTAGCGGGGGCACAGATACGCAGTATTTT
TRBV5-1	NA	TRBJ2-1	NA	CASSNRDIVHEQFF	TGCGCCAGCAGCAACCGGGACATTGTCCATGAGCAGTTCTTC
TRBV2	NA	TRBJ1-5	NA	CASSGGLQQPQHF	TGTGCCAGCAGTGGGGGACTACAACAGCCCCAACATTTT
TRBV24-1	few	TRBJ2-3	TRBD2	CATSDRSGSGGITDTQYF	TGTGCCACCAGTGACCGGAGCGGCAGCGGGGGGATCACAGATACGCAGTATTTT
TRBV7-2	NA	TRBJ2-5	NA	CASSGGLEETQYF	TGTGCCAGCAGCGGGGGGTTGGAAGAGACCCAGTACTTC
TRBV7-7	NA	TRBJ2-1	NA	CASSLDLKEEQFF	TGTGCCAGCAGCTTAGACCTGAAGGAGGAGCAGTTCTTC
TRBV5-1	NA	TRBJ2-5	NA	CASSLGASSVETQYF	TGCGCCAGCAGCTTGGGGGCTAGCAGTGTGGAGACCCAGTACTTC
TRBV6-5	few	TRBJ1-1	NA	CAGTGQLNTEAFF	TGTGCCGGTACGGGACAATTGAACACTGAAGCTTTCTTT
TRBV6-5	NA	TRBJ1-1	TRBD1	CASSGRTGDTEAFF	TGTGCCAGCAGCGGTAGGACAGGGGACACTGAAGCTTTCTTT
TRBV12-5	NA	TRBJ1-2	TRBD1	CASGLDGTGGPPNYGYTF	TGTGCTAGTGGTTTGGACGGGACAGGGGGCCCTCCTAACTATGGCTACACCTTC
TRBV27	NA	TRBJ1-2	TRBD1	CASTDRVEDGYTF	TGTGCCAGCACTGACAGGGTGGAAGATGGCTACACCTTC
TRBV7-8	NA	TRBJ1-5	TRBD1	CASSGAWTGGSSQPQHF	TGTGCCAGCAGCGGCGCGTGGACAGGGGGCTCGAGTCAGCCCCAGCATTTT
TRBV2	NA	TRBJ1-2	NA	CASRAGGTNYGYTF	TGTGCCAGCAGGGCGGGGGGAACGAACTATGGCTACACCTTC
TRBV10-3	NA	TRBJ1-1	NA	CATMGGGGDTEAFF	TGTGCCACCATGGGAGGAGGGGGGGATACTGAAGCTTTCTTT